This section outlines one T cell receptor (beta chain) sequence together with its context. Its antigen is unidentified. TCRdb's copy holds only in-frame clones and misses some; the assay was immunoSEQ multiplex PCR. The data hold 2 million to 2.5 million clones, with about nine tenths observed a single time. This entry comes from a study of shared clonotypes between healthy human individuals. Study-wide background: Researchers assigned three CD4 naive, three CD4 memory, two CD8 naive and one CD8 memory plate to each donor.

The CDR3 loop spans 15 amino acids. Germline lookup yields CDR1 LNHDA and CDR2 SQIVND (reference sequence). V was clipped by 3 bases and J by 4 bases, with 15 bases between them. Regarding the study as a whole: Generation probabilities of non-shared clonotypes were lower (relative to those shared by all four donors).

Sample: naive CD4+ T cells from PBMCs. Documented subset: CD45RA+ positively selected. This sequence originates from a man aged 18-30 years in good health. Some clones in this sample may be carry-over from other donors' samples. The chain joins TRBV19 to TRBJ1-2, with D perhaps matching TRBD1 (6 bases). CDR3 DNA sequence: TGTGCCAGTAGTATTGGGGGGCCGGAGGGCTATGGCTACACCTTC. Its protein is CASSIGGPEGYGYTF.